Listed below are T cell receptor beta chains from one sample, sequenced in a study of blood T cell repertoires in COVID-19. The assay was immunoSEQ multiplex PCR, and TCRdb's table has in-frame clones only and misses some. The sample comprises about 200,000 clones, about 86% of which are singletons, and less than 9.5% rests with the top ten. The sequencing sample was made of PBMCs or T cells enriched from blood (not recorded which). These receptors were obtained from a man aged 40-49 years who had recovered from COVID-19. Each CDR3 is given with its conserved first and last residue. Each record gives: J gene, D gene, V gene, clone size, CDR3 DNA, CDR3 protein. The D gene is left open where the match is weak. Size is stated for part of the rows, as once, few or many counts, or as a class when the clone is expanded.

j_gene: TRBJ1-1; d_gene: TRBD1; v_gene: TRBV6-5; abundance: -; CDR3nt: TGTGCCAGCAGTTACTCGACCCAGGGGGTCACTGAAGCTTTCTTT; CDR3aa: CASSYSTQGVTEAFF
j_gene: TRBJ1-6; d_gene: -; v_gene: TRBV14; abundance: -; CDR3nt: TGTGCCAGCAGCCAATACTTGCAGGGTCGATCACCCCTCCACTTT; CDR3aa: CASSQYLQGRSPLHF
j_gene: TRBJ1-1; d_gene: TRBD1; v_gene: TRBV19; abundance: -; CDR3nt: TGTGCCACCAAACCGGGACAGGGATCGGAAGCTTTCTTT; CDR3aa: CATKPGQGSEAFF
j_gene: TRBJ1-5; d_gene: TRBD1; v_gene: TRBV5-1; abundance: -; CDR3nt: TGCGCCAGCAGGGGACAGGGGGAGGGTCAGCCCCAGCATTTT; CDR3aa: CASRGQGEGQPQHF
j_gene: TRBJ1-3; d_gene: -; v_gene: TRBV4-1; abundance: -; CDR3nt: TGCGCCAGCAGCCAAGGGCAGGGAAACACCATATATTTT; CDR3aa: CASSQGQGNTIYF
j_gene: TRBJ2-3; d_gene: -; v_gene: TRBV30; abundance: -; CDR3nt: TGTGCCTGGAGTCCAGGGGCAGATACGCAGTATTTT; CDR3aa: CAWSPGADTQYF
j_gene: TRBJ1-6; d_gene: -; v_gene: TRBV3-1/TRBV3-2; abundance: -; CDR3nt: TGTGCCAGCAGCCGCGCCGGGTTTCAGCCCCTCCACTTT; CDR3aa: CASSRAGFQPLHF
j_gene: TRBJ2-3; d_gene: -; v_gene: TRBV6-5; abundance: few; CDR3nt: TGTGCCAGTAGGGGGTTCACAGATACGCAGTATTTT; CDR3aa: CASRGFTDTQYF
j_gene: TRBJ1-5; d_gene: -; v_gene: TRBV7-9; abundance: -; CDR3nt: TGTGCCAGCAGAGCGACAGGAATGGATCCCCAGCATTTT; CDR3aa: CASRATGMDPQHF
j_gene: TRBJ1-5; d_gene: TRBD1; v_gene: TRBV10-1; abundance: -; CDR3nt: TGCGCCAGCAGCCGGGACAGGGATGGTCAGCCCCAGCATTTT; CDR3aa: CASSRDRDGQPQHF
j_gene: TRBJ2-5; d_gene: -; v_gene: TRBV25-1; abundance: many; CDR3nt: TGTGCCAGCAGTGATCGCCAGGGAATGAAAGAGACCCAGTACTTC; CDR3aa: CASSDRQGMKETQYF
j_gene: TRBJ1-3; d_gene: TRBD1; v_gene: TRBV5-1; abundance: many; CDR3nt: TGCGCCAGCAGCCCCTACAGGGGGTTCTCTGGAAACACCATATATTTT; CDR3aa: CASSPYRGFSGNTIYF
j_gene: TRBJ2-7; d_gene: TRBD2; v_gene: TRBV5-5; abundance: -; CDR3nt: TGTGCCAGCAGCTTGGGCACGGGGGGGCGCGAGCAGTACTTC; CDR3aa: CASSLGTGGREQYF
j_gene: TRBJ1-2; d_gene: -; v_gene: TRBV9; abundance: -; CDR3nt: TGTGCCAGCAGCGTAGGGGCAGGGAATGGCTACACCTTC; CDR3aa: CASSVGAGNGYTF